This T cell receptor (beta chain) is drawn from a study of T-cell memory formation after mild COVID-19. 5'RACE with constant-segment primers built TCRalpha and TCRbeta cDNA libraries with UMIs. TCRdb used MiXCR to reprocess the 5' RACE reads, holding one entry per CDR3 protein. The sample carries 550,000 to 650,000 distinct CDR3 sequences, 15% to 20% recorded once. Germline CDR1 SGHTA, CDR2 FQGNSA. This CDR3 region has 14 residues. The ends lost 4 bases at V and 7 bases at J; junction bases unmatched: 3. Sequencing used PBMCs or a T cell subset sorted from them (not recorded which). The V gene is TRBV7-2, the J gene TRBJ2-1, with TRBD2 identical over 11 bases. The sequence was obtained from an adult woman who had mild COVID-19 (a few samples of this study predate the infection). Cell type and time point are not known. CDR3 sequence reads: CASSSWTSGNEQFF. The CDR3, as DNA: TGTGCCAGCAGCTCCTGGACTAGCGGGAATGAGCAGTTCTTC.